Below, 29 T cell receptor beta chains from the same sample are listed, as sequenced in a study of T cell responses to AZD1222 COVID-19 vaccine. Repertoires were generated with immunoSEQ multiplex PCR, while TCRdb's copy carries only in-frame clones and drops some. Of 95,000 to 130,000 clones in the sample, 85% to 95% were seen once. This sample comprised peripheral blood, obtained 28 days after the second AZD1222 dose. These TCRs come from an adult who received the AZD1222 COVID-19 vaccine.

The CDR3 coding sequence is TGTGCCAGCAGTTTAGGCGACCTCCGGGGGGAGCAGTTCTTC. It is translated as CASSLGDLRGEQFF. This sequence joins TRBV28 and TRBJ2-1; the D gene is possibly TRBD2 (6 bases). The V end was cut by 2 bases, the J end by 10 bases, with 15 bases between. Germline V gene sequence: CDR1 MDHEN, CDR2 SYDVKM. This CDR3 has 14 amino acids. The full variable domain, completed using reference TRBV28 and TRBJ2-1, is DVKVTQSSRYLVKRTGEKVFLECVQDMDHENMFWYRQDPGLGLRLIYFSYDVKMKEKGDIPEGYSVSREKKERFSLILESASTNQTSMYLCASSLGDLRGEQFFGPGTRLTVL.

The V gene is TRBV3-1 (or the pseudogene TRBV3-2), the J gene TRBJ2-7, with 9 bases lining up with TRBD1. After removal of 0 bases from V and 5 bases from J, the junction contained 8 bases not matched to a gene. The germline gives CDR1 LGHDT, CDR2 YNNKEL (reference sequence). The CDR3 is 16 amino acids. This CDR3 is CASSQEDRGPPHEQYF. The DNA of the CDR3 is TGTGCCAGCAGCCAAGAGGACAGGGGACCCCCCCACGAGCAGTACTTC.

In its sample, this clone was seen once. CDR3 sequence reads: CARSIGLLADTQYF. Written as DNA, the CDR3 is TGTGCCAGAAGCATTGGACTACTGGCAGATACGCAGTATTTT. This chain connects TRBV5-3 to TRBJ2-3; possible D gene TRBD2, 6 bases. TRBV5-3 carries the ORF label, with uncertain function. The V and J ends lost 4 bases and 4 bases respectively, with 13 bases between them. The length of the CDR3 is 14 residues.

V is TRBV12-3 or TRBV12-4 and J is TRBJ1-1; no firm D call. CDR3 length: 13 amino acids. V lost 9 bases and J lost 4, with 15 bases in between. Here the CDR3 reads CASTKERGTEAFF. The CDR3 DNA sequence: TGTGCCAGTACCAAGGAGAGAGGCACTGAAGCTTTCTTT.

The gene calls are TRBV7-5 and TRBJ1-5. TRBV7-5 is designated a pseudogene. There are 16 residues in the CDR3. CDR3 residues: CVRSLRNEASNQPQHF. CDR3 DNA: TGTGTCAGAAGCTTAAGAAACGAGGCTAGCAATCAGCCCCAGCATTTT.

The CDR3 protein is CASSPDRTLKGEQYF. The CDR3 nucleotides are TGTGCCAGCAGCCCGGACAGAACCCTCAAGGGCGAGCAGTACTTC. The V gene is TRBV27, the J gene TRBJ2-7; tentative D call: TRBD1 (6 bases). The germline V and J ends were trimmed by 6 bases and 6 bases, with 21 bases remaining between them. This CDR3 is built from 15 residues. Germline CDR1 reads MNHEY; CDR2 reads SMNVEV (reference sequence).

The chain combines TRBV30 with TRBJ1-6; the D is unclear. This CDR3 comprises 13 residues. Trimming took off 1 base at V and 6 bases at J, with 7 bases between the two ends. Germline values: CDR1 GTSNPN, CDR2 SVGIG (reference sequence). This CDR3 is CAWSAYSNSPLHF. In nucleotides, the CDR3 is TGTGCCTGGAGTGCCTACAGTAATTCACCCCTCCACTTT.

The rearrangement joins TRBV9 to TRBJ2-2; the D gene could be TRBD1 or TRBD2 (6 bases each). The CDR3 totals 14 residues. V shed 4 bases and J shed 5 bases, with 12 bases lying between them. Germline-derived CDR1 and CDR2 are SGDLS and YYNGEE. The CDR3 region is CASSPRGQTGELFF. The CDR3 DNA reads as TGTGCCAGCAGCCCCCGGGGGCAGACCGGGGAGCTGTTTTTT.

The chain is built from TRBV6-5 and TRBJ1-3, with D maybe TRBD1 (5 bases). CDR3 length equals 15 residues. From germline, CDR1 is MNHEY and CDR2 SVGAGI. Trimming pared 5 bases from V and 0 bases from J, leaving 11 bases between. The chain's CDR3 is CASSPTEYSGNTIYF. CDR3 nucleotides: TGTGCCAGCAGTCCGACAGAATACTCTGGAAACACCATATATTTT.

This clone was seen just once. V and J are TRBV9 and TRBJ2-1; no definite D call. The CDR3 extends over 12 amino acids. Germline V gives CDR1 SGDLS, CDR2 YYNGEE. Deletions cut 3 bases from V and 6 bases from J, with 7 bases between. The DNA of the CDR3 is TGTGCCAGCAGCGCTCAGGTCAATGAGCAGTTCTTC. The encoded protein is CASSAQVNEQFF.

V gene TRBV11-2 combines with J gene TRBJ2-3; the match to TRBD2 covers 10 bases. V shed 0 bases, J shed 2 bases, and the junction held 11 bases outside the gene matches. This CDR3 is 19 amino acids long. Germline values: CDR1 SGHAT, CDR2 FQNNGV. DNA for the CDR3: TGTGCCAGCAGCTTAGATCGGGGGGTAGCGGGAGGTTACACAGATACGCAGTATTTT. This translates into CASSLDRGVAGGYTDTQYF.

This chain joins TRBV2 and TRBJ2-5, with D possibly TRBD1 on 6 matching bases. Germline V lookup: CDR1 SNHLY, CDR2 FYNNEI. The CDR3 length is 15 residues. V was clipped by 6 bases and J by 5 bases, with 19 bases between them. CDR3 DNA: TGTGCCAGCAGCGCTCTAAAACAGGGCCGGGAGACCCAGTACTTC. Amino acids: CASSALKQGRETQYF.

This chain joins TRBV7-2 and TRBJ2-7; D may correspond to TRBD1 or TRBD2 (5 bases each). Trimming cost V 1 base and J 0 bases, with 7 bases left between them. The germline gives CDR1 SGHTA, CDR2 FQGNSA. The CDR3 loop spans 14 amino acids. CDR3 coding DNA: TGTGCCAGCAGCTTAGGGGGACCCTCCTACGAGCAGTACTTC. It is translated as CASSLGGPSYEQYF. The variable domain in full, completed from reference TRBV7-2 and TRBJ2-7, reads GAGVSQSPSNKVTEKGKDVELRCDPISGHTALYWYRQSLGQGLEFLIYFQGNSAPDKSGLPSDRFSAERTGGSVSTLTIQRTQQEDSAVYLCASSLGGPSYEQYFGPGTRLTVT.

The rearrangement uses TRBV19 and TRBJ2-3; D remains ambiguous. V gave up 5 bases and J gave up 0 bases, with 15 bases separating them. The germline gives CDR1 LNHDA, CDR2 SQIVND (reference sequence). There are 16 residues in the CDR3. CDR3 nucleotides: TGTGCCAGTAGTGGGCCCCTTGGCGGCAGCACAGATACGCAGTATTTT. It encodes CASSGPLGGSTDTQYF.

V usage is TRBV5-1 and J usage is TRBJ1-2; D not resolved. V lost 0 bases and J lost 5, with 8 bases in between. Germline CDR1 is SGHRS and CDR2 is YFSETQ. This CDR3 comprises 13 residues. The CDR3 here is CASSLAQNYGYTF. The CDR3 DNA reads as TGCGCCAGCAGCTTGGCCCAGAATTATGGCTACACCTTC.

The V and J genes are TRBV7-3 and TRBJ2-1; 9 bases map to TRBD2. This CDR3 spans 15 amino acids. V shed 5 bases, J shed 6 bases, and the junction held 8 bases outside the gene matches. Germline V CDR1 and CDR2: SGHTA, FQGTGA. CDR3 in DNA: TGTGCCAGCAGCAAAGCGGGGGGCTCCGGCAATGAGCAGTTCTTC. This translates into CASSKAGGSGNEQFF.

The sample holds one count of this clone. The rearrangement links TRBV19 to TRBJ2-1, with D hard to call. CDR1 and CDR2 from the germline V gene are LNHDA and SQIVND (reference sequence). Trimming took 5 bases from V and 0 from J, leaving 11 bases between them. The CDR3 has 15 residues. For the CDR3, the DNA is TGTGCCAGTAGTCCTCAGCGTGACTCCTACAATGAGCAGTTCTTC. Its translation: CASSPQRDSYNEQFF.

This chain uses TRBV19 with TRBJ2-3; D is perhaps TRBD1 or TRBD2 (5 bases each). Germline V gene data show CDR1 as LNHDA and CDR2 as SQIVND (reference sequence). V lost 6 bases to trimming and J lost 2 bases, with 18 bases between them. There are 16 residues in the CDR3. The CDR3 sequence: CASSQPPGTITDTQYF. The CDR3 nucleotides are TGTGCCAGTAGCCAACCCCCCGGGACGATCACAGATACGCAGTATTTT.

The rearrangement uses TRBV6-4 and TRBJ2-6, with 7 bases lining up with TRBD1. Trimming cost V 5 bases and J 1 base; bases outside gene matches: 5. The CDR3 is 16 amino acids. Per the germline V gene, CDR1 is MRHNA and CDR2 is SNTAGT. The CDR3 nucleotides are TGTGCCAGCAGTTCCCAACAGGGGTCTGGGGCCAACGTCCTGACTTTC. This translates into CASSSQQGSGANVLTF.

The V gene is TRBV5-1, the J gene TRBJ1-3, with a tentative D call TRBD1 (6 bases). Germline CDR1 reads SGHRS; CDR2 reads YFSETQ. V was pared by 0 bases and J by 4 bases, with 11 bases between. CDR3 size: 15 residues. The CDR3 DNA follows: TGCGCCAGCAGCTTGGGCGACAGGTTGGGAAACACCATATATTTT. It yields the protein CASSLGDRLGNTIYF.

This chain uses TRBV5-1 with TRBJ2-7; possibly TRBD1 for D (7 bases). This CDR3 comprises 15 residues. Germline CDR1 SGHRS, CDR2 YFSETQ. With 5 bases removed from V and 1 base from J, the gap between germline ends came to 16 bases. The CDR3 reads CASSSSQGGSYEQYF. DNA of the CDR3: TGCGCCAGCAGTAGTTCGCAGGGGGGTTCCTACGAGCAGTACTTC.

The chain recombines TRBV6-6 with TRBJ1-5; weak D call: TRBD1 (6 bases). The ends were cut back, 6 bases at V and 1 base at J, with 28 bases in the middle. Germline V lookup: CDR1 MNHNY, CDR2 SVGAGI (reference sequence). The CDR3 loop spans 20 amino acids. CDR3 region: CASSPTTGGGLVGSNQPQHF. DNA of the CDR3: TGTGCCAGCAGCCCAACGACGGGAGGGGGATTAGTCGGCAGCAATCAGCCCCAGCATTTT.

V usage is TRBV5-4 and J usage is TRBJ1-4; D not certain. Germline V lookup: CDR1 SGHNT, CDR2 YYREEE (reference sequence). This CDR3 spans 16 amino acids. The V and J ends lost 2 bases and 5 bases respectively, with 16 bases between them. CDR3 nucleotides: TGTGCCAGCAGCTTTATCTCGGGCGGACGGAATGAAAAACTGTTTTTT. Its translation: CASSFISGGRNEKLFF.

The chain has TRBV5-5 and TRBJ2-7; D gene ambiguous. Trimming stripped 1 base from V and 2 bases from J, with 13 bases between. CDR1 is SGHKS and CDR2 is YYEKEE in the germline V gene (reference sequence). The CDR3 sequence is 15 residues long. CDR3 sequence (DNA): TGTGCCAGCAGCTTGAACCCGTCAATGACCTACGAGCAGTACTTC. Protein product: CASSLNPSMTYEQYF.

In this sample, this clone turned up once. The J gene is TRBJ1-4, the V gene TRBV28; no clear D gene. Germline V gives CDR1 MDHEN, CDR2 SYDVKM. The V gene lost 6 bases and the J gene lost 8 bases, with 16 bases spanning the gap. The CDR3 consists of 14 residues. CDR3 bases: TGTGCCAGCAGCCAAGGAGGAACAGAGGAAAAACTGTTTTTT. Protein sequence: CASSQGGTEEKLFF.

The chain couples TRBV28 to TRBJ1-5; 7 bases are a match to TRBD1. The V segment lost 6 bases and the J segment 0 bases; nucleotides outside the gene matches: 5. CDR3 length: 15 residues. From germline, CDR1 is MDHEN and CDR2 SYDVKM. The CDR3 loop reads CASRTQGYSNQPQHF. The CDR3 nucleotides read TGTGCCAGCAGGACACAGGGGTATAGCAATCAGCCCCAGCATTTT.

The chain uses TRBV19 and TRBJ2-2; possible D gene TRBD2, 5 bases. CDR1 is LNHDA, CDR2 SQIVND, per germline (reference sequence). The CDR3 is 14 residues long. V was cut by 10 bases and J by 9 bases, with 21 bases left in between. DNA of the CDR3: TGTGCCACGTCGATGGACCTAGCCTTTCGGGAGCTGTTTTTT. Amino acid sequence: CATSMDLAFRELFF.

In DNA, the CDR3 is TGTGCCAGCAGCGAGGACAGGGCCATGAACACTGAAGCTTTCTTT. This sequence encodes CASSEDRAMNTEAFF. V and J are TRBV5-6 and TRBJ1-1; 8 positions agree with TRBD1. Germline V lookup: CDR1 SGHDT, CDR2 YYEEEE. V shed 4 bases, J shed 0 bases, and the junction held 5 bases outside the gene matches. This CDR3 has 15 residues.

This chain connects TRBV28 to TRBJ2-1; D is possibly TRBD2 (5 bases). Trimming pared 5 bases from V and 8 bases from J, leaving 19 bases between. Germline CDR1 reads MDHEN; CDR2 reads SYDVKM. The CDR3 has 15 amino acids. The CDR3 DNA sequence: TGTGCCAGCAGTCAGTCCAATAGCGAGAGGTATGAGCAGTTCTTC. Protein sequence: CASSQSNSERYEQFF.